This TCR beta chain derives from a study of cytomegalovirus exposure and HLA in healthy donors. PCR amplification relied on 60 Vbeta primers (plus 13 Jbeta primers). Some clones are missing from TCRdb's copy, which holds only in-frame ones; the method was immunoSEQ multiplex PCR. The sample has around 120,000 clones, around three quarters seen once. The sequence was obtained from a man aged 25 to 40 in good health and CMV-seropositive. Sequencing was performed on PBMCs.

CDR3 residues: CASSSRDRGLTDTQYF. The DNA of the CDR3 is TGTGCCAGCAGCTCCCGGGACAGAGGATTAACAGATACGCAGTATTTT. V usage is TRBV9 and J usage is TRBJ2-3, with 7 bases lining up with TRBD1. The junction had 11 bases not matched to a gene; V was cut back by 4 bases and J by 3 bases. The CDR3 has 16 residues. Germline values: CDR1 SGDLS, CDR2 YYNGEE.